The 25 T cell receptor beta chains reported below all come from one sample, sequenced in a study of cytomegalovirus exposure and HLA in healthy donors (dated by TCRdb to about 2017). Libraries were built with the immunoSEQ multiplex PCR assay. For the multiplex PCR, a mixture combining 60 forward primers for TCR Vbeta segments and 13 reverse primers for TCR Jbeta segments was used. TCRdb provides this immuneACCESS table in a form limited to in-frame rearrangements. Some clones are lacking; in checked studies, under half of them reflect an unresolved V gene, and why the rest are absent is not known. The sample table contains 90,000 to 120,000 clones; only one count was recorded for 78% of them. More than 1.5% of the sample rests with the top ten. Sample: PBMCs. These TCRs come from a woman aged 40 to 50 in good health and CMV-seronegative.

V usage is TRBV18 and J usage is TRBJ2-2, with a possible D match to TRBD2 (5 bases). CDR3 length: 15 residues. V dropped 3 bases and J dropped 4 bases, with 12 bases sitting between them. CDR1 KGHSH and CDR2 LQKENI come from the germline V gene. CDR3 protein: CASSPLLGSTGELFF. CDR3 DNA: TGTGCCAGCTCACCGCTATTAGGGAGCACCGGGGAGCTGTTTTTT.

The gene calls are TRBV7-9 and TRBJ1-2; 7 bases map to TRBD1. Unmatched junction bases numbered 10, after V lost 3 bases and J lost 6 bases. Per the germline V gene, CDR1 is SEHNR and CDR2 is FQNEAQ (reference sequence). The CDR3 runs 15 residues. CDR3 residues: CASSFNTGVEDGYTF. Written as DNA, the CDR3 is TGTGCCAGCAGCTTTAATACAGGGGTTGAGGATGGCTACACCTTC.

The chain is built from TRBV9 and TRBJ2-1; D possibly corresponds to TRBD2 (6 bases). CDR1 is SGDLS, CDR2 YYNGEE, per germline. Trimming pared 2 bases from V and 7 bases from J, leaving 13 bases between. There are 14 residues in the CDR3. CDR3 in amino acids: CASSVGTLENEQFF. The CDR3 nucleotides read TGTGCCAGCAGCGTCGGGACTCTCGAAAATGAGCAGTTCTTC.

This clone was recorded only once. V is TRBV2 and J is TRBJ2-5, with unresolved D. Gene TRBJ2-7 matches the end of the DNA better, so the J call may be wrong. Germline V gene sequence: CDR1 SNHLY, CDR2 FYNNEI. The CDR3 runs to 14 residues. This CDR3 is CASTTRPGVYEQYF. The CDR3 bases are TGTGCCAGCACCACCAGACCCGGAGTCTACGAGCAGTACTTC.

This chain joins TRBV4-3 and TRBJ1-3; 9 nucleotides align to TRBD1. The CDR3 has 16 residues. Per the germline V gene, CDR1 is LGHNA and CDR2 is YSLEER. Trimming removed 4 bases from V and 3 bases from J; junction bases left unmatched: 7. For the CDR3, the DNA is TGCGCCAGCAGCCCTTTTGGGACAGGGATTGGAAACACCATATATTTT. Amino acids: CASSPFGTGIGNTIYF.

This clone was picked up one time. J is TRBJ1-1 and V is TRBV5-6; D unresolved. Germline V gene data show CDR1 as SGHDT and CDR2 as YYEEEE. This CDR3 has 14 residues. The ends were cut back, 2 bases at V and 0 bases at J, with 8 bases in the middle. The CDR3 bases are TGTGCCAGCAGCTTCATCTCGGTGAACACTGAAGCTTTCTTT. It translates to CASSFISVNTEAFF.

V usage is TRBV19 and J usage is TRBJ1-1; D gene unclear. V was cut by 1 base and J by 1 base, with 10 bases left in between. This CDR3 is 15 amino acids long. Germline CDR1 is LNHDA and CDR2 is SQIVND (reference sequence). The CDR3 region is CASSIAPVWNTEAFF. The CDR3 DNA reads TGTGCCAGTAGTATAGCCCCGGTTTGGAACACTGAAGCTTTCTTT. The full variable domain, in which reference TRBV19 and TRBJ1-1 provide the parts outside the CDR3, is DGGITQSPKYLFRKEGQNVTLSCEQNLNHDAMYWYRQDPGQGLRLIYYSQIVNDFQKGDIAEGYSVSREKKESFPLTVTSAQKNPTAFYLCASSIAPVWNTEAFFGQGTRLTVV.

This rearrangement joins TRBV2 to TRBJ2-3; TRBD1 aligns across 8 bases. The ends lost 5 bases at V and 3 bases at J; junction bases unmatched: 7. Germline V gene data show CDR1 as SNHLY and CDR2 as FYNNEI. The CDR3 spans 15 residues. The CDR3: CASSPQGAGTDTQYF. As DNA, the CDR3 is TGTGCCAGCAGTCCTCAGGGGGCCGGTACAGATACGCAGTATTTT. Looking up the rest from reference TRBV2 and TRBJ2-3 gives the full variable domain: EPEVTQTPSHQVTQMGQEVILRCVPISNHLYFYWYRQILGQKVEFLVSFYNNEISEKSEIFDDQFSVERPDGSNFTLKIRSTKLEDSAMYFCASSPQGAGTDTQYFGPGTRLTVL.

The chain employs TRBV5-6 and TRBJ2-5; 8 bases align to TRBD2. Germline V gene data show CDR1 as SGHDT and CDR2 as YYEEEE. J lost 5 bases, V lost 1 base, and 4 bases had no gene match. The CDR3 is 14 residues long. The CDR3 DNA sequence: TGTGCCAGCAGCTTGAGCGGGGGCAGGGAGACCCAGTACTTC. Protein: CASSLSGGRETQYF.

The chain joins TRBV25-1 to TRBJ1-2; 7 nucleotides align to TRBD1. This CDR3 contains 15 residues. With 3 bases clipped from V and 4 bases from J, the junction kept 8 bases outside the gene matches. CDR1 is MGHDK, CDR2 SYGVNS, per germline. The CDR3 DNA follows: TGTGCCAGCAGTGACCCCGGGACAGCGAGCTATGGCTACACCTTC. This sequence encodes CASSDPGTASYGYTF.

The V and J genes are TRBV7-3 and TRBJ2-7; D remains unclear. V dropped 4 bases and J dropped 0 bases, with 7 bases sitting between them. This CDR3 spans 13 amino acids. CDR1 and CDR2 from the germline V gene are SGHTA and FQGTGA. The CDR3 DNA reads TGTGCCAGCAGCTCCCACACCTCCTACGAGCAGTACTTC. Its protein is CASSSHTSYEQYF.

This clone was detected once. V and J are TRBV9 and TRBJ2-4; a possible D gene is TRBD1 (7 bases). The CDR3 sequence is 17 residues long. Per the germline V gene, CDR1 is SGDLS and CDR2 is YYNGEE. Deletions cut 0 bases from V and 7 bases from J, with 20 bases between. CDR3 bases: TGTGCCAGCAGCGTAGGAGGGGCAGGGGGACTCTTTAACATTCAGTACTTC. This encodes CASSVGGAGGLFNIQYF.

This clone has only a few counts. The rearrangement links TRBV18 to TRBJ1-5, with 8 nucleotides matching TRBD1. Trimming removed 5 bases from V and 11 bases from J; junction bases left unmatched: 17. CDR1 and CDR2 (germline): KGHSH, LQKENI. This CDR3 comprises 16 residues. CDR3 protein: CASSTGKGQASWAQHF. The CDR3 DNA is TGTGCCAGCTCAACGGGTAAGGGACAGGCTTCGTGGGCCCAGCATTTT.

The chain recombines TRBV2 with TRBJ2-6, with 9 positions matching TRBD1. Germline-derived CDR1 and CDR2 are SNHLY and FYNNEI. The CDR3 is 20 residues long. J gave up 0 bases and V 7 bases, and 16 bases lay outside the gene matches. The CDR3, as DNA: TGTGCCAGCACAGAAGTACCCGGACAGGGGACAAGCTCTGGGGCCAACGTCCTGACTTTC. The encoded protein is CASTEVPGQGTSSGANVLTF.

The chain joins TRBV7-2 to TRBJ2-1; the match to TRBD2 covers 9 bases. V lost 3 bases and J lost 5; bases outside the gene matches: 11. CDR1 is SGHTA and CDR2 is FQGNSA in the germline V gene. The CDR3 covers 17 residues. The CDR3 DNA is TGTGCCAGCAGCTTCAATTTCTGGCTAGCGGGAAACAATGAGCAGTTCTTC. Its protein product is CASSFNFWLAGNNEQFF. The full variable domain, in which reference TRBV7-2 and TRBJ2-1 provide the parts outside the CDR3, is GAGVSQSPSNKVTEKGKDVELRCDPISGHTALYWYRQSLGQGLEFLIYFQGNSAPDKSGLPSDRFSAERTGGSVSTLTIQRTQQEDSAVYLCASSFNFWLAGNNEQFFGPGTRLTVL.

The sample holds a few counts of this clone. The chain uses TRBV5-6 and TRBJ2-1, with D perhaps matching TRBD2 (6 bases). Germline loops: CDR1 SGHDT, CDR2 YYEEEE. V was pared by 8 bases and J by 2 bases, with 17 bases between. The CDR3 is 15 residues long. The CDR3 sequence is CASLLRGRPYNEQFF. The CDR3, as DNA: TGTGCCAGTCTACTGCGGGGACGGCCCTACAATGAGCAGTTCTTC. The whole variable domain, filled in from reference TRBV5-6 and TRBJ2-1, reads DAGVTQSPTHLIKTRGQQVTLRCSPKSGHDTVSWYQQALGQGPQFIFQYYEEEERQRGNFPDRFSGHQFPNYSSELNVNALLLGDSALYLCASLLRGRPYNEQFFGPGTRLTVL.

The sample holds a few counts of this clone. This chain uses TRBV4-3 with TRBJ2-1, with D hard to call. Trimming pared 0 bases from V and 15 bases from J, leaving 12 bases between. CDR3 length: 12 amino acids. Germline V gene data show CDR1 as LGHNA and CDR2 as YSLEER. The CDR3 DNA sequence: TGCGCCAGCAGCCAAGAAGGTCTTAGGAGGTTCTTC. It yields the protein CASSQEGLRRFF.

The chain is built from TRBV5-5 and TRBJ1-1; unclear D gene. The CDR3 is 12 amino acids. V was shortened by 3 bases and J by 5 bases, with 8 bases between the two germline ends. Germline V lookup: CDR1 SGHKS, CDR2 YYEKEE (reference sequence). CDR3 bases: TGTGCCAGCAGCTGGCCGGGAACTGAAGCTTTCTTT. Residues: CASSWPGTEAFF.

The chain links TRBV6-6 to TRBJ1-2, with 8 positions matching TRBD1. Germline CDR1 is MNHNY and CDR2 is SVGAGI (reference sequence). There are 15 residues in the CDR3. V dropped 5 bases and J dropped 7; count of bases not matched to a gene: 12. DNA of the CDR3: TGTGCCAGCAGTAATACCGACAGGGGCTTGGGTGGCTACACCTTC. This sequence encodes CASSNTDRGLGGYTF.

V and J are TRBV28 and TRBJ2-3; no definite D call. Deletions cut 3 bases from V and 6 bases from J, with 10 bases between. Looked up from germline, CDR1 is MDHEN and CDR2 is SYDVKM. The CDR3 is made up of 13 amino acids. CDR3 sequence: CASSFPPTDTQYF. CDR3 DNA sequence: TGTGCCAGCAGTTTCCCCCCTACGGATACGCAGTATTTT. Looking up the rest from reference TRBV28 and TRBJ2-3 gives the full variable domain: DVKVTQSSRYLVKRTGEKVFLECVQDMDHENMFWYRQDPGLGLRLIYFSYDVKMKEKGDIPEGYSVSREKKERFSLILESASTNQTSMYLCASSFPPTDTQYFGPGTRLTVL.

This clone was seen a few times. This chain connects TRBV7-8 to TRBJ2-2, with D hard to call. Between the trimmed V and J ends, which lost 6 bases and 4 bases, there was a span of 15 bases. The germline V gene has CDR1 SGHVS and CDR2 FQNEAQ. The CDR3 extends over 15 amino acids. CDR3 region: CASSWAAQFTGELFF. The CDR3 nucleotides read TGTGCCAGCAGTTGGGCCGCACAATTCACCGGGGAGCTGTTTTTT.

This clone came up a few times. The rearrangement uses TRBV9 and TRBJ1-1; 8 bases agree with TRBD1. The ends lost 3 bases at V and 11 bases at J; junction bases unmatched: 6. Germline V lookup: CDR1 SGDLS, CDR2 YYNGEE. The CDR3 is 12 amino acids. CDR3 sequence (DNA): TGTGCCAGCAGCGAAACAGGGGGGCTCGCTTTCTTT. Its protein is CASSETGGLAFF.

The chain links TRBV28 to TRBJ1-1; D gene ambiguous. The CDR3 totals 11 residues. Between the trimmed V and J ends, which lost 2 bases and 10 bases, there was a span of 8 bases. Germline CDR1 reads MDHEN; CDR2 reads SYDVKM. The CDR3 sequence: CASSLNTPAFF. CDR3 nucleotide sequence: TGTGCCAGCAGTTTAAATACTCCAGCTTTCTTT. The complete variable domain, with remaining parts taken from reference TRBV28 and TRBJ1-1, reads DVKVTQSSRYLVKRTGEKVFLECVQDMDHENMFWYRQDPGLGLRLIYFSYDVKMKEKGDIPEGYSVSREKKERFSLILESASTNQTSMYLCASSLNTPAFFGQGTRLTVV.

This chain connects TRBV9 to TRBJ1-3; D may be TRBD1 (5 bases). Germline CDR1 SGDLS, CDR2 YYNGEE. The CDR3 extends over 14 amino acids. Trimming removed 0 bases at V and 4 bases at J, with 8 bases between. CDR3 residues: CASSVGAGGNTIYF. The CDR3 DNA follows: TGTGCCAGCAGCGTAGGAGCAGGGGGAAACACCATATATTTT.

This chain links TRBV5-1 with TRBJ1-3; a possible D gene is TRBD1 (6 bases). Germline V CDR1 and CDR2: SGHRS, YFSETQ. V was trimmed by 3 bases and J by 0 bases, leaving 13 bases between them. This CDR3 region has 16 residues. This chain's CDR3 is CASSSSGHTSGNTIYF. Written as DNA, the CDR3 is TGCGCCAGCAGCTCTTCGGGACATACCTCTGGAAACACCATATATTTT.